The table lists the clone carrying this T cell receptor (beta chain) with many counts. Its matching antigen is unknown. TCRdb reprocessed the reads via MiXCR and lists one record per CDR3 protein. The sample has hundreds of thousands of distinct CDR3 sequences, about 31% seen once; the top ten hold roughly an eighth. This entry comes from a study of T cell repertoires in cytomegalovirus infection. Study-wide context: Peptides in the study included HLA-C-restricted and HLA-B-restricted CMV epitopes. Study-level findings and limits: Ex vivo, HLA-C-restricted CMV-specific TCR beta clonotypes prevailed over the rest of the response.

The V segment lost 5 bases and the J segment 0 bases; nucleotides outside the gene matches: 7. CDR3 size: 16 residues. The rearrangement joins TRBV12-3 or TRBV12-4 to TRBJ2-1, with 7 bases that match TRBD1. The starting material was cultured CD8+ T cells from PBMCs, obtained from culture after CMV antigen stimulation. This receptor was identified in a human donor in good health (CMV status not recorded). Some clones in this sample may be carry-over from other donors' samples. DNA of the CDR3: TGTGCCAGCAGTCCCCCGACAGGGAGCTCCTACAATGAGCAGTTCTTC. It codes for CASSPPTGSSYNEQFF.